This T cell receptor (beta chain) appears in the sequencing data of a study of blood T cell repertoires in COVID-19. Across the study: There were acute and convalescent COVID-19 samples, and they came from the United States, Italy and Spain. PBMCs, B-cell-depleted T cells, or T cells provided the cDNA or gDNA that made up the material.

V lost 4 bases and J lost 5, with 13 bases in between. Per the germline V gene, CDR1 is SGDLS and CDR2 is YYNGEE. The CDR3 length is 14 residues. Authors' data handling: Estimates of nucleated cell counts were drawn from the amplification of reference gene primers. Measured with immunoSEQ multiplex PCR; TCRdb has only the in-frame clones, and not every one. V, J and clone size were drawn from that table, and D and trimming were deduced from the DNA. Here the sample spans approximately 280,000 clones, approximately 83% being singletons. Sequencing was done on a sample of peripheral blood. The sequence derives from a woman in her sixties or seventies with acute or convalescent COVID-19. The V gene is TRBV9, the J gene TRBJ1-5, with a tentative D call TRBD1 (6 bases). CDR3 protein: CASSRGGGYQPQHF. In DNA form, the CDR3 reads TGTGCCAGCAGCAGGGGGGGCGGCTATCAGCCCCAGCATTTT.